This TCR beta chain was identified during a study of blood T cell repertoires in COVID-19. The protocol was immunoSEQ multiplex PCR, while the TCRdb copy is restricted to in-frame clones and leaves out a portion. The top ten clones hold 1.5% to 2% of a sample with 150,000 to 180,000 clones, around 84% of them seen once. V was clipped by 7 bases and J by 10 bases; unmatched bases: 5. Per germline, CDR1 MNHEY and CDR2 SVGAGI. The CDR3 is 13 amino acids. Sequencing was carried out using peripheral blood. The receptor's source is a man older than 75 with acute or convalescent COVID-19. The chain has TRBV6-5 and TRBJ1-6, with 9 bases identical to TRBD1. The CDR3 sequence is CASTGQGRSPLHF. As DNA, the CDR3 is TGTGCCAGCACGGGACAGGGACGATCACCCCTCCACTTT.